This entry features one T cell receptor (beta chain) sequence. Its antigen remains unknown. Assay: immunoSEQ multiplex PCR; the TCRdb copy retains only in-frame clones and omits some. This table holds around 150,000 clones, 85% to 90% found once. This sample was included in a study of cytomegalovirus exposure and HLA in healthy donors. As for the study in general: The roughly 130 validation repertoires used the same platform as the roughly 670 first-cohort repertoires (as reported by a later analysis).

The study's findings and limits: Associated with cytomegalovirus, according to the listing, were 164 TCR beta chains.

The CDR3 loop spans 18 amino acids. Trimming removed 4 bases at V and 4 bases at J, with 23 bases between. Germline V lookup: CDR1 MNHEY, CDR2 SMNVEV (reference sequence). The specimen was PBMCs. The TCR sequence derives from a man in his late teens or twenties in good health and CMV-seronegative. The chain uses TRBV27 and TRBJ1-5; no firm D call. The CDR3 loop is CASSSQPPMLAKNQPQHF. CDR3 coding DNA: TGTGCCAGCAGTTCCCAACCCCCCATGTTGGCCAAAAATCAGCCCCAGCATTTT.